What follows are 21 T cell receptor beta chains derived from one specimen sequenced in a study of shared clonotypes between healthy human individuals. Sequencing was performed with immunoSEQ multiplex PCR; in TCRdb, only in-frame clones are kept and a portion is missing. This sample has around 650,000 clones; about 96% occur once, and the top ten carry more than 0.085%. Naive CD8 cells were CD45RO-negative, positively selected for CCR7, excluding terminally differentiated effector memory CD45RA+ cells. The specimen sequenced was naive CD8+ T cells sorted from blood. All receptors derive from a woman aged 25 to 45 in good health.

This clone was counted once. Additional DNA sequences in this sample encode the identical CDR3. This chain connects TRBV27 to TRBJ2-5; D may be TRBD2 (5 bases). CDR1 and CDR2 from the germline V gene are MNHEY and SMNVEV (reference sequence). Trimming shortened V by 2 bases and J by 4 bases, and 11 bases separated the two germline ends. The CDR3 spans 14 residues. The CDR3 region has the DNA TGTGCCAGCAGTTTAAGTCCCGGGGTAGAGACCCAGTACTTC. Translating it yields CASSLSPGVETQYF.

V is TRBV27 and J is TRBJ2-7; possible D gene TRBD1, 5 bases. Germline V CDR1 and CDR2: MNHEY, SMNVEV (reference sequence). The CDR3 consists of 14 residues. Trimming removed 8 bases from V and 3 bases from J, with 17 bases in between. The CDR3 sequence is CASATAGYSYEQYF. CDR3 DNA sequence: TGTGCCAGCGCAACGGCAGGGTATAGCTACGAGCAGTACTTC.

A remark on this clone: The same CDR3 is also encoded by other DNA sequences in this sample. This rearrangement joins TRBV7-2 to TRBJ2-7, with D possibly being TRBD2 (6 bases). This CDR3 has 13 amino acids. V lost 1 base to trimming and J lost 2 bases, with 6 bases between them. From germline, CDR1 is SGHTA and CDR2 FQGNSA. The CDR3 DNA reads as TGTGCCAGCAGCTTAGGACTAGCCTACGAGCAGTACTTC. Translation: CASSLGLAYEQYF.

CDR3 amino acids: CASSYGERRNTGELFF. CDR3 in DNA: TGTGCCAGCAGCTATGGGGAGAGGAGGAACACCGGGGAGCTGTTTTTT. The V gene is TRBV11-2, the J gene TRBJ2-2; the D gene is possibly TRBD2 (5 bases). CDR1 and CDR2 (germline): SGHAT, FQNNGV. CDR3 length: 16 residues. Trimming took 4 bases from V and 1 from J, leaving 13 bases between them.

V is TRBV12-5 and J is TRBJ2-1; 12 positions agree with TRBD1. The CDR3 is 19 amino acids. V lost 1 base and J lost 7; bases outside the gene matches: 14. Per the germline V gene, CDR1 is LGHNT and CDR2 is FRNRAP. CDR3 nucleotide sequence: TGTGCTAGTGGTTTGGCCGGGACAGGGGGCGCATTATACCATAATGAGCAGTTCTTC. It encodes CASGLAGTGGALYHNEQFF.

The CDR3 DNA follows: TGTGCCAGCAGTTTTAACGAAAAACTGTTTTTT. It translates to CASSFNEKLFF. The chain couples TRBV28 to TRBJ1-4; no definite D call. This CDR3 is 11 amino acids long. In germline, CDR1 is MDHEN, CDR2 SYDVKM. Trimming removed 3 bases from V and 8 bases from J, with 4 bases in between.

This chain connects TRBV9 to TRBJ2-1, with 9 bases identical to TRBD1. V was pared by 4 bases and J by 8 bases, with 7 bases of the junction left unmatched. CDR3 length: 14 amino acids. Germline CDR1 SGDLS, CDR2 YYNGEE. In nucleotides, the CDR3 is TGTGCCAGCAGCAAGGGACAGGGATTCTATGAGCAGTTCTTC. Encoded protein: CASSKGQGFYEQFF. Supplemented by reference TRBV9 and TRBJ2-1, the full variable domain reads DSGVTQTPKHLITATGQRVTLRCSPRSGDLSVYWYQQSLDQGLQFLIQYYNGEERAKGNILERFSAQQFPDLHSELNLSSLELGDSALYFCASSKGQGFYEQFFGPGTRLTVL.

The J gene is TRBJ1-5, the V gene TRBV2; D may be TRBD1 (5 bases). CDR3 length equals 15 residues. Trimming cost V 6 bases and J 2 bases, with 14 bases left between them. Per the germline V gene, CDR1 is SNHLY and CDR2 is FYNNEI. This CDR3 reads CASSVVRGGNQPQHF. CDR3 coding DNA: TGTGCCAGCAGCGTCGTAAGGGGAGGCAATCAGCCCCAGCATTTT. Complete variable domain (other parts from reference TRBV2 and TRBJ1-5): EPEVTQTPSHQVTQMGQEVILRCVPISNHLYFYWYRQILGQKVEFLVSFYNNEISEKSEIFDDQFSVERPDGSNFTLKIRSTKLEDSAMYFCASSVVRGGNQPQHFGDGTRLSIL.

DNA of the CDR3: TGTGCCTCTCGCGGGGGGAACACTGAAGCTTTCTTT. It is translated as CASRGGNTEAFF. V gene TRBV6-4 combines with J gene TRBJ1-1; D may be TRBD1 (5 bases). The CDR3 loop spans 12 amino acids. Germline CDR1 MRHNA, CDR2 SNTAGT. With 11 bases removed from V and 1 base from J, the gap between germline ends came to 11 bases.

Comment on this clone: Other nucleotide sequences from this sample produce the same CDR3. This CDR3 reads CASSMGLSYEQYF. For the CDR3, the DNA is TGTGCCAGTAGTATGGGTCTCTCCTACGAGCAGTACTTC. The chain couples TRBV19 to TRBJ2-7, with no clear D. V lost 3 bases and J lost 0, with 6 bases in between. Looked up from germline, CDR1 is LNHDA and CDR2 is SQIVND (reference sequence). The CDR3 has 13 amino acids.

The genes are TRBV4-2 and TRBJ2-1, with 9 bases aligning to TRBD2. CDR1 and CDR2 (germline): LGHNA, YNFKEQ. With V trimmed by 1 base and J by 4 bases, 5 bases remained unmatched. The CDR3 is made up of 16 amino acids. CDR3 sequence (DNA): TGTGCCAGCAGCCAAGCCCTAGCGGGGCCATACAATGAGCAGTTCTTC. This gives the protein CASSQALAGPYNEQFF.

The chain links TRBV7-8 to TRBJ2-3, with no clear D. CDR1 and CDR2 (germline): SGHVS, FQNEAQ. Trimming cost V 5 bases and J 4 bases, with 7 bases left between them. This CDR3 has 12 amino acids. CDR3 amino acids: CASSPESDTQYF. CDR3 nucleotides: TGTGCCAGCAGCCCCGAATCAGATACGCAGTATTTT.

The genes are TRBV28 and TRBJ2-7; TRBD2 agrees at 9 bases. CDR3 length: 14 residues. CDR1 and CDR2 (germline): MDHEN, SYDVKM. V dropped 5 bases and J dropped 4; count of bases not matched to a gene: 6. CDR3 loop: CASSGREGRYEQYF. The CDR3 coding sequence is TGTGCCAGCAGTGGGCGGGAGGGCCGATACGAGCAGTACTTC.

The chain links TRBV5-8 to TRBJ1-1; no firm D call. Germline V gene lookup returns CDR1 SGHTS and CDR2 YDEGEE. Trimming pared 2 bases from V and 7 bases from J, leaving 9 bases between. The CDR3 consists of 12 residues. CDR3 bases: TGTGCCAGCAGCTTTCAGTCAAGTGAAGCTTTCTTT. Translation gives CASSFQSSEAFF.

CDR3 region: CASSDGPISYEQYF. The DNA of the CDR3 is TGTGCCAGCAGTGACGGACCCATCTCCTACGAGCAGTACTTC. The genes are TRBV6-1 and TRBJ2-7; D is unresolved. The V gene's germline CDR1 is MNHNS and CDR2 SASEGT. V was pared by 3 bases and J by 0 bases, with 9 bases between. The CDR3 spans 14 residues.

This clone turned up a few times. The chain couples TRBV7-9 to TRBJ1-3; 9 bases agree with TRBD1. V shed 5 bases, J shed 12 bases, and the junction held 23 bases outside the gene matches. CDR3 length: 18 residues. CDR1 SEHNR and CDR2 FQNEAQ come from the germline V gene (reference sequence). This CDR3 is CASSPYPGTGLGGTGIYF. The CDR3 region has the DNA TGTGCCAGCAGCCCGTACCCCGGGACAGGGCTAGGGGGAACGGGCATATATTTT.

This chain uses TRBV9 with TRBJ1-4, with 10 positions matching TRBD1. The CDR3 contains 14 residues. Germline loops: CDR1 SGDLS, CDR2 YYNGEE. The V segment lost 3 bases and the J segment 8 bases; nucleotides outside the gene matches: 4. CDR3 nucleotides: TGTGCCAGCAGCGAGGGACAGGGGCGAGAAAAACTGTTTTTT. It translates to CASSEGQGREKLFF.

The gene calls are TRBV19 and TRBJ2-1; D perhaps matches TRBD2 (5 bases). Trimming pared 1 base from V and 9 bases from J, leaving 7 bases between. From germline, CDR1 is LNHDA and CDR2 SQIVND (reference sequence). CDR3 size: 12 residues. The CDR3 reads CASSIGETEQFF. In nucleotides, the CDR3 is TGTGCCAGTAGTATAGGGGAGACTGAGCAGTTCTTC. Drawing the rest from reference TRBV19 and TRBJ2-1, the complete variable domain is DGGITQSPKYLFRKEGQNVTLSCEQNLNHDAMYWYRQDPGQGLRLIYYSQIVNDFQKGDIAEGYSVSREKKESFPLTVTSAQKNPTAFYLCASSIGETEQFFGPGTRLTVL.

A single count supports this clone. This chain joins TRBV15 and TRBJ1-2, with D perhaps TRBD1 (5 bases). Germline CDR1 is LNHNV and CDR2 is YYDKDF (reference sequence). The CDR3 loop spans 14 amino acids. V dropped 5 bases and J dropped 5 bases, with 15 bases sitting between them. The CDR3 sequence: CATSGTGDFYGYTF. CDR3 DNA sequence: TGTGCCACCAGCGGAACTGGGGACTTTTATGGCTACACCTTC. Together with reference TRBV15 and TRBJ1-2, the CDR3 gives the full variable domain: DAMVIQNPRYQVTQFGKPVTLSCSQTLNHNVMYWYQQKSSQAPKLLFHYYDKDFNNEADTPDNFQSRRPNTSFCFLDIRSPGLGDTAMYLCATSGTGDFYGYTFGSGTRLTVV.

The chain employs TRBV5-6 and TRBJ1-5; D gene unclear. The CDR3 runs 15 residues. The V gene's germline CDR1 is SGHDT and CDR2 YYEEEE. V lost 1 base and J 6 bases, leaving 14 bases between the germline ends. CDR3 DNA: TGTGCCAGCAGCTTGTGGGCGGGCGGCGGTCAGCCCCAGCATTTT. Translating it yields CASSLWAGGGQPQHF.

The count of this clone is one. The chain has TRBV27 and TRBJ2-5; D is possibly TRBD2 (5 bases). This CDR3 comprises 13 residues. The V end was cut by 6 bases, the J end by 0 bases, with 8 bases between. The germline gives CDR1 MNHEY, CDR2 SMNVEV (reference sequence). For the CDR3, the DNA is TGTGCCAGCAGACCGGGGTACCAAGAGACCCAGTACTTC. The encoded protein is CASRPGYQETQYF.